Shown below are 19 T cell receptor beta chains from a single sample sequenced in a study of T cells in Graves' hyperthyroidism and ophthalmopathy. TCR beta CDR3 sequences were amplified from RNA transcripts. HTBI primers were the set used in a first-round RT-PCR of the TCR CDR3. Each CDR3 protein gets one entry after TCRdb re-called the multiplex PCR reads with MiXCR. The data show 200,000 or so distinct CDR3 sequences, with about a sixth seen just once and roughly 55% held by the top ten. Sequencing was carried out using blood. Receptors were obtained from a woman aged 45-59 years with Graves' hyperthyroidism.

This rearrangement joins TRBV6-9 to TRBJ1-4; D unresolved. The CDR3 is 14 amino acids. CDR1 is MNHGY, CDR2 SVAAGI, per germline. Trimming pared 3 bases from V and 8 bases from J, leaving 13 bases between. DNA for the CDR3: TGTGCCAGCAGTTACGTTGAGGGAGGGGAAAAACTGTTTTTT. Residues: CASSYVEGGEKLFF.

The table lists this clonotype with a few counts. This chain connects TRBV9 to TRBJ2-3, with TRBD2 matching 14 bases. The CDR3 is 15 amino acids. Germline CDR1 is SGDLS and CDR2 is YYNGEE. The V gene end was trimmed by 0 bases and the J gene end by 6 bases; junction bases not matched to a gene: 0. The CDR3 spells CASSVGLAGGDTQYF. The CDR3 region has the DNA TGTGCCAGCAGCGTAGGACTAGCGGGAGGGGATACGCAGTATTTT. The full variable domain, completed using reference TRBV9 and TRBJ2-3, is DSGVTQTPKHLITATGQRVTLRCSPRSGDLSVYWYQQSLDQGLQFLIQYYNGEERAKGNILERFSAQQFPDLHSELNLSSLELGDSALYFCASSVGLAGGDTQYFGPGTRLTVL.

This clonotype was seen repeatedly, ten times or more. As DNA, the CDR3 is TGCAGTGCCAGAAGAACAGGGATTGAAGAGACCCAGTACTTC. Translation gives CSARRTGIEETQYF. The chain uses TRBV20-1 and TRBJ2-5; D is perhaps TRBD1 (6 bases). With 6 bases removed from V and 3 bases from J, the gap between germline ends came to 17 bases. The CDR3 loop spans 14 amino acids. In germline, CDR1 is DFQATT, CDR2 SNEGSKA (reference sequence).

This clonotype was observed at least ten times. The genes are TRBV9 and TRBJ2-5; possible D gene TRBD2, 5 bases. This CDR3 spans 16 amino acids. Germline values: CDR1 SGDLS, CDR2 YYNGEE. V was cut by 4 bases and J by 2 bases, with 18 bases left in between. CDR3: CASSITPGNQQETQYF. The CDR3, as DNA: TGTGCCAGCAGCATCACGCCCGGGAACCAACAAGAGACCCAGTACTTC.

Ten or more counts support this clonotype. The chain uses TRBV7-2 and TRBJ2-7; 14 bases agree with TRBD2. The V segment lost 0 bases and the J segment 5 bases; nucleotides outside the gene matches: 6. In germline, CDR1 is SGHTA, CDR2 FQGNSA. This CDR3 region has 17 residues. The CDR3 spells CASSLAGTSGRVDEQYF. The CDR3 DNA follows: TGTGCCAGCAGCTTAGCCGGGACTAGCGGGAGAGTGGACGAGCAGTACTTC.

In this sample, this clonotype turned up many times. This rearrangement joins TRBV20-1 to TRBJ2-7; the D is unclear. This CDR3 is built from 15 residues. Germline V CDR1 and CDR2: DFQATT, SNEGSKA (reference sequence). Trimming shortened V by 0 bases and J by 1 base, and 13 bases separated the two germline ends. The CDR3 DNA is TGCAGTGCTAGAGATATTGGGCTAGGGTCCTACGAGCAGTACTTC. This translates into CSARDIGLGSYEQYF.

This clonotype was seen repeatedly, ten times or more. The V call is TRBV11-2, the J call TRBJ2-7, with 10 bases that match TRBD1. The ends lost 2 bases at V and 4 bases at J; junction bases unmatched: 5. This CDR3 comprises 15 residues. Germline assignment: CDR1 SGHAT and CDR2 FQNNGV. CDR3 amino acids: CASSLTGQGLYEQYF. As DNA, the CDR3 is TGTGCCAGCAGCTTAACGGGACAGGGGCTATACGAGCAGTACTTC.

The table lists this clonotype with many counts. The gene calls are TRBV20-1 and TRBJ2-5, with 8 bases fitting TRBD2. The CDR3 is 15 residues long. The V gene end was trimmed by 5 bases and the J gene end by 3 bases; junction bases not matched to a gene: 11. The germline gives CDR1 DFQATT, CDR2 SNEGSKA (reference sequence). This chain's CDR3 is CSALKVTTSEETQYF. As DNA, the CDR3 is TGCAGTGCTTTGAAGGTTACGACTAGCGAAGAGACCCAGTACTTC.

In its sample, this clonotype was seen many times. This chain uses TRBV7-9 with TRBJ2-5; D gene unclear. There are 15 residues in the CDR3. Germline CDR1 is SEHNR and CDR2 is FQNEAQ (reference sequence). Trimming shortened V by 5 bases and J by 1 base, and 14 bases separated the two germline ends. Here the CDR3 reads CASSPLGSAQETQYF. The CDR3 DNA sequence: TGTGCCAGCAGCCCCTTGGGGTCGGCCCAAGAGACCCAGTACTTC.

Ten or more counts support this clonotype. The chain couples TRBV12-3 or TRBV12-4 to TRBJ2-3, with D perhaps matching TRBD1 (6 bases). V lost 2 bases and J 6 bases, leaving 9 bases between the germline ends. The CDR3 runs to 13 residues. The CDR3 loop reads CASSLLTGDTQYF. The CDR3 nucleotides read TGTGCCAGCAGTTTACTTACAGGGGATACGCAGTATTTT.

This clonotype was counted only a few times. V is TRBV11-2 and J is TRBJ2-3, with TRBD1 matching 9 bases. The CDR3 is made up of 14 amino acids. Losses at the gene ends were 3 bases for V and 4 bases for J; bases not matched to a gene: 2. CDR1 is SGHAT and CDR2 is FQNNGV in the germline V gene. CDR3 sequence: CASSFRQGADTQYF. The DNA for the CDR3 is TGTGCCAGCAGCTTCCGACAGGGGGCAGATACGCAGTATTTT.

This clonotype was counted at least ten times. The gene calls are TRBV19 and TRBJ2-1; 7 bases line up with TRBD2. Looked up from germline, CDR1 is LNHDA and CDR2 is SQIVND (reference sequence). This CDR3 is built from 15 residues. With 3 bases clipped from V and 0 bases from J, the junction kept 2 bases outside the gene matches. CDR3 sequence reads: CASSISGNSYNEQFF. DNA for the CDR3: TGTGCCAGTAGTATCAGCGGGAACTCCTACAATGAGCAGTTCTTC. The complete variable domain, with remaining parts taken from reference TRBV19 and TRBJ2-1, reads DGGITQSPKYLFRKEGQNVTLSCEQNLNHDAMYWYRQDPGQGLRLIYYSQIVNDFQKGDIAEGYSVSREKKESFPLTVTSAQKNPTAFYLCASSISGNSYNEQFFGPGTRLTVL.

This clonotype was observed a few times. V and J are TRBV12-3 or TRBV12-4 and TRBJ2-7; 11 nucleotides line up with TRBD1. Unmatched junction bases numbered 6, after V lost 4 bases and J lost 4 bases. The CDR3 extends over 15 amino acids. The CDR3 sequence: CASSYGQGARYEQYF. CDR3 in DNA: TGTGCCAGCAGTTACGGACAGGGGGCGCGGTACGAGCAGTACTTC.

A word on this clonotype: A much larger clone is a single base away; this may be a read error. The rearrangement links TRBV20-1 to TRBJ2-2; 8 bases align to TRBD1. The CDR3 has 16 residues. Per the germline V gene, CDR1 is DFQATT and CDR2 is SNEGSKA (reference sequence). J gave up 6 bases and V 0 bases, and 9 bases lay outside the gene matches. This chain's CDR3 is CSARDVRDRRAGELFF. The CDR3 DNA is TGCAGTGCTAGAGACGTCCGGGACAGGAGGGCCGGGGAGCTGTTTTTT.

This clonotype has ten or more counts. The chain is built from TRBV7-9 and TRBJ1-1; 7 bases map to TRBD1. With 6 bases clipped from V and 6 bases from J, the junction kept 10 bases outside the gene matches. Germline V gives CDR1 SEHNR, CDR2 FQNEAQ (reference sequence). This CDR3 region has 14 residues. In DNA, the CDR3 is TGTGCCAGCAGGTCCAACACAGGGGTTGCTGAAGCTTTCTTT. Its protein is CASRSNTGVAEAFF.

V usage is TRBV7-3 and J usage is TRBJ2-1, with 10 bases fitting TRBD2. CDR1 and CDR2 from the germline V gene are SGHTA and FQGTGA. The CDR3 spans 17 residues. Trimming removed 2 bases from V and 6 bases from J; junction bases left unmatched: 10. In DNA form, the CDR3 reads TGTGCCAGCAGCTTAGCGGGGCGGACTAGCGGAGTCAATGAGCAGTTCTTC. Residues: CASSLAGRTSGVNEQFF. The full variable domain, rest sourced from reference TRBV7-3 and TRBJ2-1, is GAGVSQTPSNKVTEKGKYVELRCDPISGHTALYWYRQSLGQGPEFLIYFQGTGAADDSGLPNDRFFAVRPEGSVSTLKIQRTERGDSAVYLCASSLAGRTSGVNEQFFGPGTRLTVL.

This clonotype was detected many times. The rearrangement uses TRBV2 and TRBJ2-1; TRBD1 agrees at 7 bases. The germline V gene encodes CDR1 SNHLY and CDR2 FYNNEI. The CDR3 has 14 amino acids. The junction had 5 bases not matched to a gene; V was cut back by 7 bases and J by 2 bases. The CDR3 sequence is CASTWDSAYNEQFF. For the CDR3, the DNA is TGTGCCAGCACCTGGGACAGCGCCTACAATGAGCAGTTCTTC.

The rearrangement uses TRBV9 and TRBJ2-3; 10 nucleotides align to TRBD2. Germline V CDR1 and CDR2: SGDLS, YYNGEE. The CDR3 runs to 16 residues. Trimming cost V 0 bases and J 4 bases; bases outside gene matches: 5. The CDR3 here is CASSVGSSGSSDTQYF. In nucleotides, the CDR3 is TGTGCCAGCAGCGTAGGGTCTAGCGGGAGCTCAGATACGCAGTATTTT.

The rearrangement joins TRBV5-1 to TRBJ2-1; TRBD2 aligns across 8 bases. CDR1 is SGHRS and CDR2 is YFSETQ in the germline V gene. Losses at the gene ends were 2 bases for V and 5 bases for J; bases not matched to a gene: 6. This CDR3 is built from 15 residues. The CDR3 nucleotides are TGCGCCAGCAGCTTTAGCGGGACAATGAACAATGAGCAGTTCTTC. Translating it yields CASSFSGTMNNEQFF.